These 5 T cell receptor beta chains share one sample of origin, sequenced in a study of T cell responses to AZD1222 COVID-19 vaccine. Assay used: immunoSEQ multiplex PCR; TCRdb lists only in-frame clones, some missing. This table holds approximately 110,000 clones, approximately 92% found once. The sample in question was peripheral blood, obtained 28 days after the second AZD1222 dose. The receptors come from an adult who received the AZD1222 COVID-19 vaccine.

The chain combines TRBV3-1 (or the pseudogene TRBV3-2) with TRBJ2-5; 8 bases line up with TRBD1. Germline V CDR1 and CDR2: LGHDT, YNNKEL (reference sequence). V trimming: 1 base; J trimming: 4 bases; junction bases outside the gene matches: 11. The CDR3 covers 17 residues. For the CDR3, the DNA is TGTGCCAGCAGCCAAGCGGGGTCAGGGGGCCTTTTAGAGACCCAGTACTTC. Translated: CASSQAGSGGLLETQYF.

This clone was seen a single time. J is TRBJ1-1 and V is TRBV12-5; a possible D gene is TRBD1 (5 bases). The CDR3 loop spans 13 amino acids. Per germline, CDR1 LGHNT and CDR2 FRNRAP. V lost 8 bases, J lost 4 bases, and 14 bases lay in between. The CDR3 spells CASRGPLGTEAFF. The CDR3 bases are TGTGCTAGTAGGGGCCCACTGGGCACTGAAGCTTTCTTT.

The J gene is TRBJ2-7, the V gene TRBV19; no definite D call. This CDR3 has 11 residues. Germline-derived CDR1 and CDR2 are LNHDA and SQIVND (reference sequence). V was trimmed by 7 bases and J by 1 base, leaving 5 bases between them. CDR3 bases: TGTGCCAGTATAGGGTCCTACGAGCAGTACTTC. Protein: CASIGSYEQYF.

With respect to this clone: This same CDR3 is encoded by further DNA sequences in the sample. The chain is built from TRBV18 and TRBJ1-6; 11 bases fit TRBD1. Germline V gene sequence: CDR1 KGHSH, CDR2 LQKENI. V shed 2 bases and J 9 bases; nucleotides not matched to a gene: 0. CDR3 length: 14 amino acids. CDR3 coding DNA: TGTGCCAGCTCACCAGGGACAGGGGGTTCACCCCTCCACTTT. Translated, it gives CASSPGTGGSPLHF.

A word on this clone: The same CDR3 arises from other DNA sequences in this sample as well. This chain connects TRBV28 to TRBJ2-7; D is perhaps TRBD1 (5 bases). The CDR3 covers 13 residues. Germline CDR1 is MDHEN and CDR2 is SYDVKM. The V end was cut by 4 bases, the J end by 2 bases, with 9 bases between. CDR3: CASSWSGTYEQYF. The CDR3 bases are TGTGCCAGCAGTTGGTCAGGGACCTACGAGCAGTACTTC.